This entry is about one T cell receptor beta chain. Its antigen is not known. The CDR3 has 16 amino acids. The data were obtained in a study of cytomegalovirus exposure and HLA in healthy donors. Study details: Earlier, approximately 190 million T cells were analyzed, and around 100 million unique TCR beta sequences were found among them.

Broader study findings: There were several of the most significant clusters that appeared linked to common viral pathogens in a later analysis. A missense DCLRE1C variant was associated with V- and J-gene trimming of TCR beta chains in a later analysis, and an independent cohort replicated the association.

The PCR had 60 Vbeta and 13 Jbeta primers. In the authors' methods: Later analysis identified approximately 88 million unique TCR beta chains, 8.5 million to 13 million shared. The assay was immunoSEQ multiplex PCR, and TCRdb's table has in-frame clones only and misses some. The DNA was the basis for D and trimming; V, J and clone size are from that table. This repertoire shows about 84,000 clones, 55% to 70% found once; its top ten account for approximately 16%. This receptor was taken from a middle-aged woman in good health and CMV-seropositive. The sequenced material came from PBMCs. This chain joins TRBV21-1 and TRBJ1-1; the tabulated D call, TRBD1, remains unverified against the DNA. TRBV21-1 counts as a pseudogene. DNA for the CDR3: TGTGCCAGCAGCAACATCGGGACACCGATAAACACTGAAGCTTTCTTT. Amino acids: CASSNIGTPINTEAFF.